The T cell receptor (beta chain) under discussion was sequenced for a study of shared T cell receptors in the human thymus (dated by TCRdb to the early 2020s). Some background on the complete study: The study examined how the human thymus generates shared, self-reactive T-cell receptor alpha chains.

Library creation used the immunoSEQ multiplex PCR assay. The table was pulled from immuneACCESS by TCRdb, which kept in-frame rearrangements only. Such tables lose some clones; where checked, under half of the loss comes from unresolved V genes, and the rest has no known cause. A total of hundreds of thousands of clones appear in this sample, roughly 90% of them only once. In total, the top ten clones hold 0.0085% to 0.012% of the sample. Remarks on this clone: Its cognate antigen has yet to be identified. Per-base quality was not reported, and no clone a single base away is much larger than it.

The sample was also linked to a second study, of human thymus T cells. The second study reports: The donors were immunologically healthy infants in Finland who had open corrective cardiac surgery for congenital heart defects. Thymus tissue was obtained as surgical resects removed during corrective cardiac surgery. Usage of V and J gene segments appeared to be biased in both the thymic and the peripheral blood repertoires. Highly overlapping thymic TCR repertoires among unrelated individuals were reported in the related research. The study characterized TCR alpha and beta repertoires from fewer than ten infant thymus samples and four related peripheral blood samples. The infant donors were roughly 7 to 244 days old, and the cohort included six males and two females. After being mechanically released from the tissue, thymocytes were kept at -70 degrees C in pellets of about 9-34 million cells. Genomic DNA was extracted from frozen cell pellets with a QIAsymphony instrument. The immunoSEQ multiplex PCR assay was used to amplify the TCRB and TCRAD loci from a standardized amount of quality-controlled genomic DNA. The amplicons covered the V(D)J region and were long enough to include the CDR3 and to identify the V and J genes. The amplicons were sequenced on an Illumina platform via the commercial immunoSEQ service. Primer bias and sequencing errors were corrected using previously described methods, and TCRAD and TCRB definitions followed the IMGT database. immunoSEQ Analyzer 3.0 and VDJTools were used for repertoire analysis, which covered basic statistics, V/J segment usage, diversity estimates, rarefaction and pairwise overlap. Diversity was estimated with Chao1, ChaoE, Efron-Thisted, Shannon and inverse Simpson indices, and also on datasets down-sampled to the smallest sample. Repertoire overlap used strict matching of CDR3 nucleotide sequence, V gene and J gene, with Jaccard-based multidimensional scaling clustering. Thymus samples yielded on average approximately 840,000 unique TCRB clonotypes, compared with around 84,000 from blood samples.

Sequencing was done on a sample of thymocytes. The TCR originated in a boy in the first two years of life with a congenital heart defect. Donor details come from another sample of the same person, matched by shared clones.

The encoded CDR3 is CASSLASSGAYEQYF. The nucleotide sequence reads TGTGCCAGCAGCTTAGCGTCTAGCGGGGCCTACGAGCAGTACTTC. The rearranged chain carries TRBV11-2 and TRBJ2-7; 9 central nucleotides agree with TRBD2. The CDR3 holds 15 amino acids from the cysteine to the phenylalanine. Only the CDR3 DNA stays, 45 bases, in frame from base 1. V loses 1 base at its end and J loses 2 bases; junction bases beyond the gene matches: 3. Via the germline V gene, CDR1 is SGHAT and CDR2 FQNNGV.